Below are 26 T cell receptor beta chains sequenced from a single sample in a study of T cell repertoires in cytomegalovirus infection. MiXCR, applied by TCRdb to the reads, yields one record per CDR3 protein. In the table there are around 100,000 distinct CDR3 sequences, about 25% of which are singletons. What was sequenced was CD8+ T cells from PBMCs. These receptors were collected from a human donor in good health (CMV status not recorded). Some clones in this sample may be carry-over from other donors' samples.

This clonotype has only a few counts. The rearrangement links TRBV5-6 to TRBJ2-4; D is possibly TRBD1 (6 bases). CDR3 length equals 16 residues. The V and J ends lost 0 bases and 2 bases respectively, with 12 bases between them. CDR1 is SGHDT and CDR2 is YYEEEE in the germline V gene. The CDR3 here is CASSLGTDGPKNIQYF. For the CDR3, the DNA is TGTGCCAGCAGCTTGGGGACAGATGGGCCCAAAAACATTCAGTACTTC.

The J gene is TRBJ2-7, the V gene TRBV9; 7 bases fit TRBD1. The CDR3 consists of 15 residues. Germline V gene data show CDR1 as SGDLS and CDR2 as YYNGEE. V lost 4 bases, J lost 3 bases, and 10 bases stayed unmatched. CDR3 in amino acids: CASSPAQGVVYEQYF. CDR3 DNA sequence: TGTGCCAGCAGCCCCGCCCAGGGGGTGGTCTACGAGCAGTACTTC.

This clonotype was found a few times. The genes are TRBV7-2 and TRBJ2-7, with D perhaps being TRBD1 or TRBD2 (7 bases each). The CDR3 spans 14 residues. The germline gives CDR1 SGHTA, CDR2 FQGNSA. V was cut by 7 bases and J by 5 bases, with 18 bases left in between. Here the CDR3 DNA reads TGTGCCAGCACCCAGGGGGGGTTGCGGAACGAGCAGTACTTC. As protein: CASTQGGLRNEQYF.

This clonotype was recorded a few times. V usage is TRBV7-2 and J usage is TRBJ2-7; 11 bases align to TRBD1. This CDR3 has 16 residues. In germline, CDR1 is SGHTA, CDR2 FQGNSA. With V trimmed by 1 base and J by 4 bases, 6 bases remained unmatched. CDR3: CASSLVGGTGGYEQYF. As DNA, the CDR3 is TGTGCCAGCAGCTTAGTGGGGGGGACAGGGGGGTACGAGCAGTACTTC.

The chain carries TRBV7-9 and TRBJ2-7; tentative D call: TRBD1 (6 bases). Per the germline V gene, CDR1 is SEHNR and CDR2 is FQNEAQ (reference sequence). The CDR3 loop spans 17 amino acids. The germline V and J ends were trimmed by 4 bases and 0 bases, with 19 bases remaining between them. The CDR3 bases are TGTGCCAGCAGCTCCCCAGGGGCGCAGGGGAGCTCCTACGAGCAGTACTTC. Protein: CASSSPGAQGSSYEQYF. Full variable domain (remainder filled in from reference TRBV7-9 and TRBJ2-7): DTGVSQNPRHKITKRGQNVTFRCDPISEHNRLYWYRQTLGQGPEFLTYFQNEAQLEKSRLLSDRFSAERPKGSFSTLEIQRTEQGDSAMYLCASSSPGAQGSSYEQYFGPGTRLTVT.

The rearrangement joins TRBV28 to TRBJ1-5, with a tentative D call TRBD1 (6 bases). Germline V gives CDR1 MDHEN, CDR2 SYDVKM. The CDR3 has 15 amino acids. V gave up 5 bases and J gave up 4 bases, with 15 bases separating them. CDR3 protein: CASSTMTGENQPQHF. CDR3 bases: TGTGCCAGCAGTACCATGACAGGAGAGAATCAGCCCCAGCATTTT. Complete variable domain (other parts from reference TRBV28 and TRBJ1-5): DVKVTQSSRYLVKRTGEKVFLECVQDMDHENMFWYRQDPGLGLRLIYFSYDVKMKEKGDIPEGYSVSREKKERFSLILESASTNQTSMYLCASSTMTGENQPQHFGDGTRLSIL.

This clonotype has a count of ten or more. V gene TRBV7-6 combines with J gene TRBJ2-3; D is ambiguous. The germline gives CDR1 SGHVS, CDR2 FNYEAQ. Trimming left V 5 bases short and J 1 base short, with 10 bases between. This CDR3 is 14 amino acids long. In nucleotides, the CDR3 is TGTGCCAGCAGCCGCCTTCTCGGCACAGATACGCAGTATTTT. Translating gives CASSRLLGTDTQYF.

This clonotype was seen once. The chain carries TRBV20-1 and TRBJ2-5; D is undetermined. Trimming pared 0 bases from V and 2 bases from J, leaving 7 bases between. The length of the CDR3 is 13 residues. Germline CDR1 DFQATT, CDR2 SNEGSKA (reference sequence). CDR3 DNA sequence: TGCAGTGCTAGAGAACGGGTACAAGAGACCCAGTACTTC. Translating it yields CSARERVQETQYF.

V gene TRBV27 combines with J gene TRBJ2-3, with TRBD1 identical over 7 bases. There are 15 residues in the CDR3. Germline assignment: CDR1 MNHEY and CDR2 SMNVEV (reference sequence). V lost 5 bases and J lost 2; bases outside the gene matches: 7. The CDR3 loop is CASSVSGQFTDTQYF. CDR3 nucleotide sequence: TGTGCCAGCAGTGTGTCGGGACAGTTCACAGATACGCAGTATTTT.

V and J are TRBV4-3 and TRBJ1-1; TRBD1 matches 7 bases. This CDR3 spans 16 amino acids. Trimming removed 4 bases from V and 1 base from J; junction bases left unmatched: 9. Per the germline V gene, CDR1 is LGHNA and CDR2 is YSLEER. For the CDR3, the DNA is TGCGCCAGCAGCCTCATGGCCGGGACAGCGAACACTGAAGCTTTCTTT. As protein: CASSLMAGTANTEAFF.

The chain employs TRBV28 and TRBJ2-7; 8 bases align to TRBD2. CDR1 and CDR2 (germline): MDHEN, SYDVKM. CDR3 size: 16 residues. The trim removed 2 bases at V and 2 bases at J, leaving 8 bases unmatched. In nucleotides, the CDR3 is TGTGCCAGCAGTTTACGGGGGGGCCGGCCTCCCTACGAGCAGTACTTC. This codes for CASSLRGGRPPYEQYF. Full variable domain (outside the CDR3, taken from reference TRBV28 and TRBJ2-7): DVKVTQSSRYLVKRTGEKVFLECVQDMDHENMFWYRQDPGLGLRLIYFSYDVKMKEKGDIPEGYSVSREKKERFSLILESASTNQTSMYLCASSLRGGRPPYEQYFGPGTRLTVT.

The rearrangement links TRBV2 to TRBJ2-1, with 10 bases matching TRBD2. V shed 6 bases, J shed 7 bases, and the junction held 12 bases outside the gene matches. The length of the CDR3 is 16 residues. The germline V gene encodes CDR1 SNHLY and CDR2 FYNNEI. The CDR3 protein is CASRTPKRGGLNEQFF. In nucleotides, the CDR3 is TGTGCCAGCAGGACCCCCAAGCGGGGGGGCTTAAATGAGCAGTTCTTC.

This chain links TRBV7-9 with TRBJ2-3, with D possibly TRBD2 on 5 matching bases. Trimming shortened V by 0 bases and J by 3 bases, and 10 bases separated the two germline ends. Germline V gene sequence: CDR1 SEHNR, CDR2 FQNEAQ (reference sequence). This CDR3 comprises 15 residues. The CDR3 nucleotides read TGTGCCAGCAGCTTAGCGGTCGGGGAAACAGATACGCAGTATTTT. It is translated as CASSLAVGETDTQYF.

The chain is built from TRBV12-3 or TRBV12-4 and TRBJ2-7, with D hard to call. V lost 5 bases, J lost 1 base, and 15 bases lay in between. This CDR3 spans 15 amino acids. This chain's CDR3 is CASSRSSGSSYEQYF. CDR3 sequence (DNA): TGTGCCAGCAGTCGCAGTTCCGGGTCGTCCTACGAGCAGTACTTC.

This clonotype was found a few times. This chain links TRBV5-5 with TRBJ2-3; 8 bases are shared with TRBD2. This CDR3 has 15 amino acids. CDR1 and CDR2 (germline): SGHKS, YYEKEE (reference sequence). J was trimmed by 4 bases and V by 4 bases; bases with no gene match: 8. The CDR3 here is CASSRGTSSADTQYF. CDR3 in DNA: TGTGCCAGCAGCCGCGGGACTAGTTCAGCAGATACGCAGTATTTT.

This clonotype has a handful of counts. The V and J genes are TRBV29-1 and TRBJ2-7, with D maybe TRBD1 (7 bases). Trimming stripped 4 bases from V and 5 bases from J, with 15 bases between. Per the germline V gene, CDR1 is SQVTM and CDR2 is ANQGSEA. This CDR3 is built from 13 residues. The CDR3 sequence is CSVVGGRGNEQYF. The CDR3 DNA reads TGCAGCGTTGTGGGGGGCAGGGGGAACGAGCAGTACTTC.

This clonotype has more than one count but fewer than ten. V usage is TRBV5-1 and J usage is TRBJ2-1; possibly TRBD2 for D (7 bases). V was shortened by 0 bases and J by 10 bases, with 17 bases between the two germline ends. The germline V gene encodes CDR1 SGHRS and CDR2 YFSETQ. CDR3 length: 15 amino acids. The chain's CDR3 is CASSLAGGSAEEQFF. In nucleotides, the CDR3 is TGCGCCAGCAGCTTGGCGGGGGGCAGTGCAGAAGAGCAGTTCTTC. The full variable domain, with the rest looked up from reference TRBV5-1 and TRBJ2-1, is KAGVTQTPRYLIKTRGQQVTLSCSPISGHRSVSWYQQTPGQGLQFLFEYFSETQRNKGNFPGRFSGRQFSNSRSEMNVSTLELGDSALYLCASSLAGGSAEEQFFGPGTRLTVL.

This clonotype was observed at least ten times. V gene TRBV6-4 combines with J gene TRBJ1-1; no clear D. The CDR3 length is 13 residues. Germline CDR1 reads MRHNA; CDR2 reads SNTAGT. Trimming removed 0 bases from V and 7 bases from J, with 9 bases in between. The CDR3 DNA reads as TGTGCCAGCAGTGACTCTGAGAAGGGTGAAGCTTTCTTT. Translated: CASSDSEKGEAFF.

This rearrangement joins TRBV4-3 to TRBJ2-6; 15 bases are a match to TRBD2. The CDR3 is 20 amino acids. The V gene end was trimmed by 0 bases and the J gene end by 3 bases; junction bases not matched to a gene: 6. Germline V gives CDR1 LGHNA, CDR2 YSLEER. CDR3 in DNA: TGCGCCAGCAGCCAAGATCGGACTAGCGGGGGGGCTAGTGGGGCCAACGTCCTGACTTTC. It yields the protein CASSQDRTSGGASGANVLTF.

This clonotype was counted a few times. V gene TRBV20-1 combines with J gene TRBJ1-4; 8 bases map to TRBD1. Germline V gene lookup returns CDR1 DFQATT and CDR2 SNEGSKA (reference sequence). CDR3 length equals 15 residues. Trimming cost V 0 bases and J 8 bases; bases outside gene matches: 8. The CDR3 loop is CSARDYQGAGEKLFF. CDR3 DNA: TGCAGTGCTAGAGATTATCAGGGGGCTGGAGAAAAACTGTTTTTT.

CDR3 in amino acids: CASSSTSGSNEQFF. CDR3 in DNA: TGTGCCAGCAGCTCGACTAGCGGGTCCAATGAGCAGTTCTTC. This chain connects TRBV7-6 to TRBJ2-1; 10 bases are a match to TRBD2. V shed 4 bases, J shed 6 bases, and the junction held 3 bases outside the gene matches. This CDR3 is built from 14 residues. CDR1 SGHVS and CDR2 FNYEAQ come from the germline V gene.

This clonotype appeared a single time. This chain uses TRBV5-1 with TRBJ2-2, with TRBD1 matching 10 bases. Germline CDR1 is SGHRS and CDR2 is YFSETQ. The CDR3 spans 17 residues. The V segment lost 4 bases and the J segment 5 bases; nucleotides outside the gene matches: 11. The CDR3 loop reads CASSMTGGATGTGELFF. In nucleotides, the CDR3 is TGCGCCAGCAGCATGACAGGGGGCGCCACGGGGACCGGGGAGCTGTTTTTT.

This clonotype was found many times. The chain uses TRBV6-2 or TRBV6-3 and TRBJ1-1; 9 bases match TRBD1. Trimming cost V 2 bases and J 5 bases; bases outside gene matches: 6. This CDR3 has 15 amino acids. The V gene's germline CDR1 is MNHEY and CDR2 SVGEGT. CDR3 sequence (DNA): TGTGCCAGCAGTTACCGGGACAGGGTATCAACTGAAGCTTTCTTT. As protein: CASSYRDRVSTEAFF.

J is TRBJ2-6 and V is TRBV5-4, with TRBD2 matching over 8 bases. The CDR3 sequence is 16 residues long. V gave up 4 bases and J gave up 2 bases; unmatched junction bases: 5. Germline-derived CDR1 and CDR2 are SGHNT and YYREEE (reference sequence). The CDR3: CASSPGGGTGANVLTF. In DNA, the CDR3 is TGTGCCAGCAGCCCGGGAGGGGGGACTGGGGCCAACGTCCTGACTTTC. Full variable domain (rest looked up from reference TRBV5-4 and TRBJ2-6): ETGVTQSPTHLIKTRGQQVTLRCSSQSGHNTVSWYQQALGQGPQFIFQYYREEENGRGNFPPRFSGLQFPNYSSELNVNALELDDSALYLCASSPGGGTGANVLTFGAGSRLTVL.

The chain joins TRBV29-1 to TRBJ1-1, with 7 bases aligning to TRBD1. Per germline, CDR1 SQVTM and CDR2 ANQGSEA. Trimming removed 0 bases from V and 4 bases from J; junction bases left unmatched: 14. The CDR3 covers 17 residues. The CDR3 protein is CSVEDFSAGGDRTEAFF. CDR3 sequence (DNA): TGCAGCGTTGAAGACTTTTCAGCAGGGGGAGATCGCACTGAAGCTTTCTTT.

The chain links TRBV4-1 to TRBJ1-1, with D hard to call. Trimming took off 3 bases at V and 10 bases at J, with 12 bases between the two ends. Germline V lookup: CDR1 MGHRA, CDR2 YSYEKL. The CDR3 contains 12 residues. DNA of the CDR3: TGCGCCAGCAGCCAGGGATATGGGGTAGCTTTCTTT. It specifies CASSQGYGVAFF.